Below, 2 T cell receptor beta chains from the same sample are listed, as sequenced in a study of blood T cell repertoires in COVID-19. The assay was immunoSEQ multiplex PCR, and TCRdb's table has in-frame clones only and misses some. The sample lists some 220,000 clones, approximately 84% occurring once. The sequenced sample was peripheral blood. All receptors derive from a woman aged 30 to 39 who had recovered from COVID-19.

Of note for this clone: Other DNA sequences in the sample encode the same CDR3. The V gene is TRBV7-3, the J gene TRBJ2-5, with 15 bases fitting TRBD2. Germline values: CDR1 SGHTA, CDR2 FQGTGA. The CDR3 spans 15 residues. Trimming removed 5 bases from V and 5 bases from J; junction bases left unmatched: 3. CDR3 coding DNA: TGTGCCAGCAGCCTCGGACTAGCGGGAGGGGAGACCCAGTACTTC. It specifies CASSLGLAGGETQYF.

This clone was seen just once. The chain carries TRBV7-2 and TRBJ1-3; weak D call: TRBD1 (6 bases). Germline loops: CDR1 SGHTA, CDR2 FQGNSA. This CDR3 has 14 residues. V shed 3 bases and J shed 4 bases, with 10 bases lying between them. CDR3 in amino acids: CASSFGTLGNTIYF. The CDR3 region has the DNA TGTGCCAGCAGCTTCGGGACACTAGGAAACACCATATATTTT. The complete variable domain, with remaining parts taken from reference TRBV7-2 and TRBJ1-3, reads GAGVSQSPSNKVTEKGKDVELRCDPISGHTALYWYRQSLGQGLEFLIYFQGNSAPDKSGLPSDRFSAERTGGSVSTLTIQRTQQEDSAVYLCASSFGTLGNTIYFGEGSWLTVV.